A selection of T cell receptor beta chains follows, all from one sample in a study of blood T cells in healthy people across ages. TCRdb ran MiXCR on the 5' RACE reads and lists one entry per CDR3 protein. The sample has around 1,100,000 distinct CDR3 sequences, roughly two fifths seen once. The sample taken for sequencing was blood. Every receptor here comes from a man between 18 and 35 years old in good health. Both conserved end residues are part of each CDR3. The order of the fields is V gene, clone size, CDR3 protein. Clone sizes are given selectively: once, few, many, or a class where the clone is expanded.

v_gene: TRBV27; abundance: few; CDR3aa: CASSASLAGGGSLQFF
v_gene: TRBV12-3/TRBV12-4; abundance: few; CDR3aa: CASSFDSGEQYF
v_gene: TRBV27; abundance: NA; CDR3aa: CASSLSGRTYEQYF
v_gene: TRBV29-1; abundance: NA; CDR3aa: CSVVTNTGELFF
v_gene: TRBV5-1; abundance: NA; CDR3aa: CASTSSAVQETQYF
v_gene: TRBV7-2; abundance: NA; CDR3aa: CASSLAGRREKLFF
v_gene: TRBV25-1; abundance: NA; CDR3aa: CASSELSGTADTGELFF
v_gene: TRBV27; abundance: NA; CDR3aa: CASSPGGRNTQYF
v_gene: TRBV28; abundance: once; CDR3aa: CASILGQGVDTQYF
v_gene: TRBV29-1; abundance: few; CDR3aa: CSVATSGANVLTF
v_gene: TRBV9; abundance: NA; CDR3aa: CASSVKARGTEAFF
v_gene: TRBV12-3/TRBV12-4; abundance: many; CDR3aa: CASSSRQVIGEQYF
v_gene: TRBV25-1; abundance: many; CDR3aa: CASTRATSPDTEAFF
v_gene: TRBV7-9; abundance: few; CDR3aa: CASSPSDRDTEAFF
v_gene: TRBV10-3; abundance: NA; CDR3aa: CATGMGDQRRTEAFF
v_gene: TRBV11-1; abundance: NA; CDR3aa: CASSPGSTQPQHF
v_gene: TRBV7-9; abundance: NA; CDR3aa: CASSTAQGFNEKLFF
v_gene: TRBV2; abundance: few; CDR3aa: CASILAGTDTQYF
v_gene: TRBV20-1; abundance: NA; CDR3aa: CSASGQGASNQPQHF
v_gene: TRBV5-1; abundance: few; CDR3aa: CASSSDGGAIETQYF
v_gene: TRBV20-1; abundance: NA; CDR3aa: CSAGTGENYGYTF
v_gene: TRBV3-1; abundance: few; CDR3aa: CASSPLLGTYEQYF
v_gene: TRBV3-1; abundance: NA; CDR3aa: CASSPEPKPRTDTQYF
v_gene: TRBV3-1; abundance: few; CDR3aa: CASSQDPGGYQETQYF
v_gene: TRBV12-3/TRBV12-4; abundance: NA; CDR3aa: CASRQGNANQPQHF
v_gene: TRBV12-3/TRBV12-4; abundance: NA; CDR3aa: CASSRGQGIAEAFF
v_gene: TRBV6-6; abundance: NA; CDR3aa: CASRPTGGTSGYNEQFF
v_gene: TRBV18; abundance: many; CDR3aa: CASSPPSSYEQYF
v_gene: TRBV7-2; abundance: NA; CDR3aa: CASSLALGSGYNGQYF
v_gene: TRBV7-9; abundance: once; CDR3aa: CASSLEWTGGLFYELYF
v_gene: TRBV12-5; abundance: NA; CDR3aa: CASGGTVSYNEQFF
v_gene: TRBV6-5; abundance: NA; CDR3aa: CASSYPRTSGGVYNEQFF
v_gene: TRBV29-1; abundance: few; CDR3aa: CSAGRRLSEEQYF
v_gene: TRBV6-5; abundance: many; CDR3aa: CASSRDGTETQYF
v_gene: TRBV20-1; abundance: few; CDR3aa: CSAPTSYSNQPQHF
v_gene: TRBV10-3; abundance: few; CDR3aa: CAISLPGTGVYGYTF
v_gene: TRBV4-3; abundance: NA; CDR3aa: CASSQAGGGSEAFF
v_gene: TRBV9; abundance: once; CDR3aa: CASSASGGDTGELFF
v_gene: TRBV7-9; abundance: NA; CDR3aa: CASSLESGQLNYGYTF
v_gene: TRBV20-1; abundance: few; CDR3aa: CSARDEAGWSNQPQHF
v_gene: TRBV2; abundance: NA; CDR3aa: CASTGRTDGYNSPLHF
v_gene: TRBV4-2; abundance: many; CDR3aa: CASSQQGNEQFF
v_gene: TRBV5-1; abundance: few; CDR3aa: CASSLRGPGRSTEAFF
v_gene: TRBV12-3/TRBV12-4; abundance: NA; CDR3aa: CASSLVQGGLTEAFF
v_gene: TRBV6-2/TRBV6-3; abundance: NA; CDR3aa: CASSFKADDPNYGYTF
v_gene: TRBV29-1; abundance: few; CDR3aa: CSVTTGANEQFF
v_gene: TRBV27; abundance: NA; CDR3aa: CAAYGNSLTEAFF
v_gene: TRBV10-3; abundance: NA; CDR3aa: CATETQGARGYGYTF
v_gene: TRBV11-1; abundance: few; CDR3aa: CASSEGRGFSYNEQFF
v_gene: TRBV10-3; abundance: NA; CDR3aa: CAISAAGGFETGELFF
v_gene: TRBV6-1; abundance: NA; CDR3aa: CASSEGGLQETQYF
v_gene: TRBV29-1; abundance: few; CDR3aa: CSVAIGYEQYF
v_gene: TRBV6-2/TRBV6-3; abundance: few; CDR3aa: CASNEYSGAFSGANVLTF